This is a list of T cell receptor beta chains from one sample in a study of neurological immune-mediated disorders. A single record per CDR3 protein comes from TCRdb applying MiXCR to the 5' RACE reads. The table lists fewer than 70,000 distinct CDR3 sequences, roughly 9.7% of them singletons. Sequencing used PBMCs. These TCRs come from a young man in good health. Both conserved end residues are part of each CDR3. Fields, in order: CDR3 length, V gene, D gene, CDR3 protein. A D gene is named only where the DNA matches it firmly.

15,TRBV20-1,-,CSARDSGGIGETQYF
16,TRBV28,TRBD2,CASSPSAGGEQETQYF
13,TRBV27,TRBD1,CASSRQGKYEQYF
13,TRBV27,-,CASSLEGGSEAFF
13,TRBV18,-,CASSPAAGNEQYF
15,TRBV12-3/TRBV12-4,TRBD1,CASRSGTGNTGELFF
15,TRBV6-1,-,CASNPRGAFQETQYF
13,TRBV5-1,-,CASSLEPTGELFF
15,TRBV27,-,CASSLSAIGDYGYTF
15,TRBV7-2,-,CASSTRPWNTDTQYF
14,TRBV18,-,CASSSGSRTDTQYF
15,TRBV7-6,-,CASSLVHQGTTEAFF
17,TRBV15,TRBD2,CATSRGMTGGPTDTQYF
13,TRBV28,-,CASTPQGIIGYTF
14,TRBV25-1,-,CASSERVYTGELFF
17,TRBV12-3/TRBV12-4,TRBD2,CASSLNRGGRARGEQYF
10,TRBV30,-,CAWLREGYTF
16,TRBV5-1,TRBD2,CASSLVVSSGSNEQFF
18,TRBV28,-,CASSYPFGPGRDKETQYF
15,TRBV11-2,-,CASSLGTPLTGEQFF
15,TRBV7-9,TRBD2,CASSLGTSGSYEQYF
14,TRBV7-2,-,CASSRKTSWTEAFF
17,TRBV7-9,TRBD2,CATQDAGGPKEYNEQFF
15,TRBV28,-,CASSKILTANYGYTF
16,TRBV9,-,CASSQTVGPGTGELFF
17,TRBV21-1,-,CASSTEVGLAGVDTQYF
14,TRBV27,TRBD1,CASSSRTGLDTQYF
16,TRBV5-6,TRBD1,CASSLAGTGVGNTIYF